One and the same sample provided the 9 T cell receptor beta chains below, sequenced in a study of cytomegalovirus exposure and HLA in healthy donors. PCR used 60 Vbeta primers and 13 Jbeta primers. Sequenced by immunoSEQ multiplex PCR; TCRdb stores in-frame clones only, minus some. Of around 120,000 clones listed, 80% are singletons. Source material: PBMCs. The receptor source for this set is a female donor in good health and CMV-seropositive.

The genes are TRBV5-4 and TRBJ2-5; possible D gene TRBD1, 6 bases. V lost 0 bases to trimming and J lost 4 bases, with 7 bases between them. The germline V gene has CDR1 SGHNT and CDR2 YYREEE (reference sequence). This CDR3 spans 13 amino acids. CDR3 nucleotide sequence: TGTGCCAGCAGCTTGGTAGGGGGAGAGACCCAGTACTTC. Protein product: CASSLVGGETQYF.

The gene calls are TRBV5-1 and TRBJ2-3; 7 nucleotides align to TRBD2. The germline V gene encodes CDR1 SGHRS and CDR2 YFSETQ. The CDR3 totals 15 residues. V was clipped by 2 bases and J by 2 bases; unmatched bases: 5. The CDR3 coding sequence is TGCGCCAGCAGCTTACCGCGGGGGTTCACAGATACGCAGTATTTT. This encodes CASSLPRGFTDTQYF.

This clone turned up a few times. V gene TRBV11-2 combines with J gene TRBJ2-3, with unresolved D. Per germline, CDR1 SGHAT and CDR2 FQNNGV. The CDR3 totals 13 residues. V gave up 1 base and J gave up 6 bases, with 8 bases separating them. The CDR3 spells CASSLVVGDTQYF. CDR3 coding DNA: TGTGCCAGCAGCTTAGTCGTCGGGGATACGCAGTATTTT.

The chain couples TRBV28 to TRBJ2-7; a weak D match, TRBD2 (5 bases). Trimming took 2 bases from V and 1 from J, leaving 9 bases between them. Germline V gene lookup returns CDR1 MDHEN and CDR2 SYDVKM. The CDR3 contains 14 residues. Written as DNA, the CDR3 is TGTGCCAGCAGTTTAGACGGGGTGTCCTACGAGCAGTACTTC. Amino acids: CASSLDGVSYEQYF.

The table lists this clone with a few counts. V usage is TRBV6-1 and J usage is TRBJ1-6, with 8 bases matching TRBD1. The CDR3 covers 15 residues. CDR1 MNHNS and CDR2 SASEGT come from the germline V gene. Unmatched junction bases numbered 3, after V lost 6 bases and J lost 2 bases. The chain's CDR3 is CASSRTGTYNSPLHF. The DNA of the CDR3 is TGTGCCAGCAGCCGGACAGGGACCTATAATTCACCCCTCCACTTT.

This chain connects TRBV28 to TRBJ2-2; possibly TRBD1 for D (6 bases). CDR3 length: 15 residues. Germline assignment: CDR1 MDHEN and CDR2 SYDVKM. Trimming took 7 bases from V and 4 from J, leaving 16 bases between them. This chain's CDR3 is CASTLRGAATGELFF. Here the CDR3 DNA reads TGTGCCAGCACCCTCAGGGGCGCGGCCACCGGGGAGCTGTTTTTT.

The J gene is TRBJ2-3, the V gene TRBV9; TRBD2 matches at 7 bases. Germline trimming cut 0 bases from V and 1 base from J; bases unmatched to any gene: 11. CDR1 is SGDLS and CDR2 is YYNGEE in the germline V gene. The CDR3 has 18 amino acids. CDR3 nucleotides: TGTGCCAGCAGCGTAGAAGGAGGAGCGGGGATCGGCACAGATACGCAGTATTTT. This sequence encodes CASSVEGGAGIGTDTQYF.

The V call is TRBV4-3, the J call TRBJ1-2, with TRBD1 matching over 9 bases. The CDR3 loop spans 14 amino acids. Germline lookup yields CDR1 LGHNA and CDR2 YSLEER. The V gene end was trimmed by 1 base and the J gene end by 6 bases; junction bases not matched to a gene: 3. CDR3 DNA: TGCGCCAGCAGCCAAGGGGACAGGGACCATGGCTACACCTTC. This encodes CASSQGDRDHGYTF.

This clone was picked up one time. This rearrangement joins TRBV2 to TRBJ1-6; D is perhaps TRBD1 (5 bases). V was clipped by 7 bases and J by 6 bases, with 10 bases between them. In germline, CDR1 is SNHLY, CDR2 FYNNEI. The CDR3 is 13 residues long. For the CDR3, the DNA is TGTGCCAGCAAAGGGGTCCCTAATTCACCCCTCCACTTT. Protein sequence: CASKGVPNSPLHF.